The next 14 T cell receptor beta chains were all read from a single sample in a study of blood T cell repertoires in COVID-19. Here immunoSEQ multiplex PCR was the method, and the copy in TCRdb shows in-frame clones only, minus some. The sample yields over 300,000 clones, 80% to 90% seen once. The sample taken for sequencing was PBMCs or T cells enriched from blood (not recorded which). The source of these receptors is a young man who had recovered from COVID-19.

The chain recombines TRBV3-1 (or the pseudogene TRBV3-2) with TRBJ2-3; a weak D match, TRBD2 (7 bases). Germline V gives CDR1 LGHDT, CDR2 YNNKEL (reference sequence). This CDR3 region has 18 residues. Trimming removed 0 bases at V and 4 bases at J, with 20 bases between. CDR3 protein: CASSQDPLSGGRSDTQYF. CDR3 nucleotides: TGTGCCAGCAGCCAAGATCCTTTATCCGGGGGGCGATCAGATACGCAGTATTTT.

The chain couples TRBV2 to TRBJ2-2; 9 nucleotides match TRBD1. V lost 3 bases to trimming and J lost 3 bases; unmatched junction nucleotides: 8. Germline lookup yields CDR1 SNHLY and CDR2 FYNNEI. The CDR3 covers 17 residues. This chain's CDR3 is CASSDDSGTGYTGELFF. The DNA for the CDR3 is TGTGCCAGCAGTGACGACTCCGGGACAGGGTACACCGGGGAGCTGTTTTTT. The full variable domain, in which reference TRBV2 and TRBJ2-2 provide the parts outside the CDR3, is EPEVTQTPSHQVTQMGQEVILRCVPISNHLYFYWYRQILGQKVEFLVSFYNNEISEKSEIFDDQFSVERPDGSNFTLKIRSTKLEDSAMYFCASSDDSGTGYTGELFFGEGSRLTVL.

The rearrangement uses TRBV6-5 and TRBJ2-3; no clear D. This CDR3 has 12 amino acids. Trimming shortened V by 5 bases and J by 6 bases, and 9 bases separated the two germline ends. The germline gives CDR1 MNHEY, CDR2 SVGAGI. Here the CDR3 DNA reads TGTGCCAGCAGTCTCCCGTCGGATACGCAGTATTTT. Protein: CASSLPSDTQYF.

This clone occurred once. The CDR3 DNA is TGTGCCAGCAGTTCACGGGGTAGGCTGTTCTTC. It codes for CASSSRGRLFF. V and J are TRBV6-5 and TRBJ2-1; possible D gene TRBD2, 5 bases. This CDR3 region has 11 residues. The V and J ends lost 4 bases and 15 bases respectively, with 13 bases between them. Germline V CDR1 and CDR2: MNHEY, SVGAGI.

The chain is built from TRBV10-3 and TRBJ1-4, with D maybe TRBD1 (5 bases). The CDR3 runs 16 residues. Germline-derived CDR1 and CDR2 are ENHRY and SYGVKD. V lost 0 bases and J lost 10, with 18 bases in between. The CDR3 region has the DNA TGTGCCATCAGTGAGTCGACTGGGGGGAGATTTGCAAAACTGTTTTTT. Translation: CAISESTGGRFAKLFF.

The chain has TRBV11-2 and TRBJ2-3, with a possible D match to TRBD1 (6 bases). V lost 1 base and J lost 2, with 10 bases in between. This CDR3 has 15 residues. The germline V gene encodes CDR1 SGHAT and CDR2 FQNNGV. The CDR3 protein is CASSLGRTATDTQYF. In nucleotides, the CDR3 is TGTGCCAGCAGCTTAGGGCGGACAGCCACAGATACGCAGTATTTT. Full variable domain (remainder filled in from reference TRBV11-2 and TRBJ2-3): EAGVAQSPRYKIIEKRQSVAFWCNPISGHATLYWYQQILGQGPKLLIQFQNNGVVDDSQLPKDRFSAERLKGVDSTLKIQPAKLEDSAVYLCASSLGRTATDTQYFGPGTRLTVL.

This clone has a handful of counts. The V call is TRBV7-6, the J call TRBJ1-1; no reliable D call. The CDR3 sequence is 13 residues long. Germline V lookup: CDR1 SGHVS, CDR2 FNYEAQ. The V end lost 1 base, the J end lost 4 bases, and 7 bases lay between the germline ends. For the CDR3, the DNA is TGTGCCAGCAGCTTAGACTCAGGCACTGAAGCTTTCTTT. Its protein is CASSLDSGTEAFF.

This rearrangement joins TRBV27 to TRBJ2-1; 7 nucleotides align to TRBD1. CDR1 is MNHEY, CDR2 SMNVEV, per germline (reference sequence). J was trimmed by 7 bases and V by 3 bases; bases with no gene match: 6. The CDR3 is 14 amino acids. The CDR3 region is CASSFPGQRNEQFF. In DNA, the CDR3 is TGTGCCAGCAGTTTCCCGGGACAGAGGAATGAGCAGTTCTTC.

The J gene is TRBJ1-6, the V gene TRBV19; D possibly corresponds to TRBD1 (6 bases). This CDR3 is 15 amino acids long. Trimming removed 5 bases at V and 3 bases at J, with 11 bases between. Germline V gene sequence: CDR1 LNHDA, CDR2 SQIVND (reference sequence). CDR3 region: CASSVGQNYNSPLHF. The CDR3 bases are TGTGCCAGTAGTGTCGGACAGAACTATAATTCACCCCTCCACTTT.

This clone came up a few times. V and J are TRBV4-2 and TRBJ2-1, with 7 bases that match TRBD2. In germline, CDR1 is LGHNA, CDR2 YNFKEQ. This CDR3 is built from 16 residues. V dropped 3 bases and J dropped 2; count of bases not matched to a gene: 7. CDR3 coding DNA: TGTGCCAGCAGCCAGAGGAGCGGGGAACCCTACAATGAGCAGTTCTTC. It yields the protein CASSQRSGEPYNEQFF.

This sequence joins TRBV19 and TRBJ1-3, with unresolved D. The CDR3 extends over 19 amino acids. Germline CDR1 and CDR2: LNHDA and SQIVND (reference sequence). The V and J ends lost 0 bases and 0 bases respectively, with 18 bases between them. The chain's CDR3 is CASSIDLGGVGSSGNTIYF. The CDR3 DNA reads TGTGCCAGTAGTATAGATCTCGGCGGTGTGGGGAGCTCTGGAAACACCATATATTTT.

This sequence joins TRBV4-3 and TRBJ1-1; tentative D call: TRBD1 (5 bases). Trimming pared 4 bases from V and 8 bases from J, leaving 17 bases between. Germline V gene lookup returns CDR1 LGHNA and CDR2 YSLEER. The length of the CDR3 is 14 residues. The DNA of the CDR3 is TGCGCCAGCAGCCCCCTGGCGCAGGGAGGAGAAGCTTTCTTT. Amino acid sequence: CASSPLAQGGEAFF.

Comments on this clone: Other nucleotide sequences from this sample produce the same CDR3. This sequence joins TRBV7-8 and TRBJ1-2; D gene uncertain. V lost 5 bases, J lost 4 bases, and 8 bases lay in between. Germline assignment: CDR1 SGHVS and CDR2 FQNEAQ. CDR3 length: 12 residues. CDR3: CASSPPSYGYTF. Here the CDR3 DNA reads TGTGCCAGCAGCCCCCCCAGCTATGGCTACACCTTC.

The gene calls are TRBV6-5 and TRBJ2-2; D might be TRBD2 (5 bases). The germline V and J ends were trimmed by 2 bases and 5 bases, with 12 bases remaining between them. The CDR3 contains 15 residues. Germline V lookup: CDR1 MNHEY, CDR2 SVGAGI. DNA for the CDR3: TGTGCCAGCAGTTACGTCCCTCGGGGTACCGGGGAGCTGTTTTTT. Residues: CASSYVPRGTGELFF.